One sample yielded the 26 T cell receptor beta chains listed below, sequenced in a study of T-cell reconstitution after alpha-beta-depleted transplantation in children. A library of TCRbeta sequences, prepared with unique molecular identifiers, was generated. TCRdb called the PCR reads again in MiXCR, with one record for every CDR3 protein. The top ten hold approximately 11% of the sample, which has 300,000 to 400,000 distinct CDR3 sequences, roughly 21% seen once. Specimen: PBMCs, mostly from graft donor cells, collected 180 days after TCRalphabeta/CD19-depleted stem cell transplant. The receptors here all came from a male patient aged 10-17 years who had a stem cell transplant for acute lymphoblastic leukemia, so the T cells may come from the graft donor.

In its sample, this clonotype was seen a few times. The chain has TRBV9 and TRBJ2-3, with 8 nucleotides matching TRBD1. Germline V lookup: CDR1 SGDLS, CDR2 YYNGEE. Germline trimming cut 0 bases from V and 7 bases from J; bases unmatched to any gene: 16. The CDR3 length is 18 residues. The CDR3 loop is CASSVGDVGSRGRNTQYF. CDR3 nucleotides: TGTGCCAGCAGCGTAGGGGACGTGGGGAGCAGGGGGCGGAATACGCAGTATTTT.

V gene TRBV6-1 combines with J gene TRBJ2-5, with a weak D call TRBD1 (5 bases). This CDR3 region has 15 residues. Germline CDR1 reads MNHNS; CDR2 reads SASEGT. Trimming stripped 8 bases from V and 5 bases from J, with 21 bases between. Written as DNA, the CDR3 is TGTGCCAGCGGAAGGTCCAGGGCAAAAGGGGAGACCCAGTACTTC. Translated, it gives CASGRSRAKGETQYF.

The chain carries TRBV29-1 and TRBJ2-7, with TRBD2 identical over 8 bases. The J segment lost 0 bases and the V segment lost 4 bases, leaving 2 bases of the junction unmatched. CDR3 length equals 13 residues. In germline, CDR1 is SQVTM, CDR2 ANQGSEA. The CDR3 spells CSVGTSPSYEQYF. The CDR3 region has the DNA TGCAGCGTTGGGACTAGCCCCTCCTACGAGCAGTACTTC.

The chain joins TRBV7-9 to TRBJ2-3; D might be TRBD2 (6 bases). The CDR3 is made up of 16 amino acids. The ends were cut back, 5 bases at V and 2 bases at J, with 17 bases in the middle. From germline, CDR1 is SEHNR and CDR2 FQNEAQ (reference sequence). CDR3 protein: CASSLNGGLLTDTQYF. CDR3 bases: TGTGCCAGCAGCCTCAACGGGGGTCTCCTCACAGATACGCAGTATTTT.

There are a few counts of this clonotype. The V gene is TRBV5-1, the J gene TRBJ2-7, with TRBD2 as a possible D gene (5 bases). CDR3 length: 14 amino acids. V was cut by 4 bases and J by 7 bases, with 18 bases left in between. From germline, CDR1 is SGHRS and CDR2 YFSETQ. For the CDR3, the DNA is TGCGCCAGCAGCCTATGGACGGGGATGGGGGAGCAGTACTTC. Protein sequence: CASSLWTGMGEQYF. Combining the CDR3 with reference TRBV5-1 and TRBJ2-7 gives the whole variable domain KAGVTQTPRYLIKTRGQQVTLSCSPISGHRSVSWYQQTPGQGLQFLFEYFSETQRNKGNFPGRFSGRQFSNSRSEMNVSTLELGDSALYLCASSLWTGMGEQYFGPGTRLTVT.

This rearrangement joins TRBV7-9 to TRBJ2-7; D remains ambiguous. V was clipped by 1 base and J by 4 bases, with 8 bases between them. The CDR3 contains 13 residues. Per germline, CDR1 SEHNR and CDR2 FQNEAQ (reference sequence). The CDR3 nucleotides read TGTGCCAGCAGCTTAGTGAACGGTTACGAGCAGTACTTC. This translates into CASSLVNGYEQYF. Based on the CDR3 plus reference TRBV7-9 and TRBJ2-7, the full variable domain is DTGVSQNPRHKITKRGQNVTFRCDPISEHNRLYWYRQTLGQGPEFLTYFQNEAQLEKSRLLSDRFSAERPKGSFSTLEIQRTEQGDSAMYLCASSLVNGYEQYFGPGTRLTVT.

The chain joins TRBV12-3 or TRBV12-4 to TRBJ2-2, with unresolved D. V lost 4 bases, J lost 9 bases, and 3 bases lay in between. This CDR3 region has 10 residues. The CDR3 coding sequence is TGTGCCAGCAGTTCCCGGGAGCTGTTTTTT. Translation: CASSSRELFF.

The chain links TRBV7-8 to TRBJ2-1, with D possibly being TRBD2 (6 bases). The CDR3 extends over 14 amino acids. Germline loops: CDR1 SGHVS, CDR2 FQNEAQ. Trimming removed 6 bases from V and 2 bases from J, with 11 bases in between. The CDR3 DNA follows: TGTGCCAGCAGAACGGACTATACCTACAATGAGCAGTTCTTC. Its protein product is CASRTDYTYNEQFF.

The chain is built from TRBV12-3 or TRBV12-4 and TRBJ2-5; 12 bases line up with TRBD2. This CDR3 has 16 residues. V gave up 4 bases and J gave up 5 bases; unmatched junction bases: 8. This CDR3 reads CASSSGTSGWRETQYF. In nucleotides, the CDR3 is TGTGCCAGCAGTTCCGGGACTAGCGGGTGGCGTGAGACCCAGTACTTC.

This clonotype has just a few counts. J is TRBJ2-7 and V is TRBV5-1; 10 bases align to TRBD2. V shed 2 bases and J 2 bases; nucleotides not matched to a gene: 7. Germline V lookup: CDR1 SGHRS, CDR2 YFSETQ. CDR3 length: 16 amino acids. The CDR3 DNA reads as TGCGCCAGCAGCTTAACCGGGACTAGCGACGCCTACGAGCAGTACTTC. Its protein is CASSLTGTSDAYEQYF.

This clonotype was counted only a few times. The rearrangement joins TRBV2 to TRBJ2-3, with D possibly being TRBD2 (6 bases). This CDR3 has 15 amino acids. With 3 bases removed from V and 1 base from J, the gap between germline ends came to 11 bases. Germline CDR1 and CDR2: SNHLY and FYNNEI. In nucleotides, the CDR3 is TGTGCCAGCAGTGAGGAGGGGTTGGGCACAGATACGCAGTATTTT. As protein: CASSEEGLGTDTQYF.

The chain is built from TRBV4-1 and TRBJ2-7; tentatively, D is TRBD2 (5 bases). With 5 bases removed from V and 2 bases from J, the gap between germline ends came to 16 bases. Germline CDR1 reads MGHRA; CDR2 reads YSYEKL. There are 15 residues in the CDR3. CDR3 amino acids: CASSRIPGKTYEQYF. The CDR3 DNA sequence: TGCGCCAGCAGCAGAATCCCCGGGAAAACCTACGAGCAGTACTTC.

In its sample, this clonotype was seen many times. The rearrangement uses TRBV5-1 and TRBJ2-7; 10 bases agree with TRBD2. V gave up 5 bases and J gave up 3 bases; unmatched junction bases: 8. The CDR3 extends over 15 amino acids. Germline V CDR1 and CDR2: SGHRS, YFSETQ. CDR3 in amino acids: CASSRLAGVGYEQYF. For the CDR3, the DNA is TGCGCCAGCAGTCGGCTAGCGGGAGTAGGCTACGAGCAGTACTTC. The full variable domain, rest sourced from reference TRBV5-1 and TRBJ2-7, is KAGVTQTPRYLIKTRGQQVTLSCSPISGHRSVSWYQQTPGQGLQFLFEYFSETQRNKGNFPGRFSGRQFSNSRSEMNVSTLELGDSALYLCASSRLAGVGYEQYFGPGTRLTVT.

This chain connects TRBV5-6 to TRBJ2-5; 13 positions agree with TRBD2. V lost 0 bases and J lost 4; bases outside the gene matches: 6. This CDR3 region has 17 residues. Per the germline V gene, CDR1 is SGHDT and CDR2 is YYEEEE. The CDR3 bases are TGTGCCAGCAGCTTGGGGCCACTAGCGGGAGGGGGAGAGACCCAGTACTTC. It encodes CASSLGPLAGGGETQYF.

The rearrangement links TRBV27 to TRBJ2-1; D is possibly TRBD1 (5 bases). This CDR3 is built from 15 residues. In germline, CDR1 is MNHEY, CDR2 SMNVEV (reference sequence). V lost 6 bases and J 0 bases, leaving 12 bases between the germline ends. The CDR3 DNA reads TGTGCCAGCAGGAACCGACAGAGCTCCTACAATGAGCAGTTCTTC. Translation: CASRNRQSSYNEQFF.

This clonotype was counted only a few times. The rearrangement links TRBV7-9 to TRBJ1-5, with 10 bases identical to TRBD1. Trimming cost V 5 bases and J 7 bases; bases outside gene matches: 5. CDR3 length: 14 amino acids. Germline CDR1 reads SEHNR; CDR2 reads FQNEAQ (reference sequence). The CDR3 nucleotides read TGTGCCAGCAGCGGCGGGACAGGGGCACAGCCCCAGCATTTT. Amino acid sequence: CASSGGTGAQPQHF.

This clonotype was observed a handful of times. This chain connects TRBV12-3 or TRBV12-4 to TRBJ2-1, with 12 bases lining up with TRBD2. The J segment lost 3 bases and the V segment lost 8 bases, leaving 11 bases of the junction unmatched. This CDR3 is 17 amino acids long. The chain's CDR3 is CASSTPLAGGSYNEQFF. CDR3 bases: TGTGCCAGCTCGACCCCACTAGCGGGGGGTAGCTACAATGAGCAGTTCTTC.

The chain couples TRBV12-3 or TRBV12-4 to TRBJ2-3; 13 nucleotides align to TRBD2. The CDR3 runs 16 residues. The V segment lost 7 bases and the J segment 5 bases; nucleotides outside the gene matches: 9. In DNA form, the CDR3 reads TGTGCCAGCACCCTAACGGGGACTAGCGGGGTAGATACGCAGTATTTT. Amino acid sequence: CASTLTGTSGVDTQYF.

The V gene is TRBV27, the J gene TRBJ2-2; TRBD2 matches at 11 bases. The V gene's germline CDR1 is MNHEY and CDR2 SMNVEV (reference sequence). The J segment lost 4 bases and the V segment lost 4 bases, leaving 8 bases of the junction unmatched. CDR3 length: 17 residues. The CDR3 nucleotides read TGTGCCAGCAGTTCCAGCGGGACTAGCGGAATCACCGGGGAGCTGTTTTTT. It is translated as CASSSSGTSGITGELFF.

This clonotype was counted a few times. The V gene is TRBV7-7, the J gene TRBJ2-7; perhaps TRBD2 as D (6 bases). Germline CDR1 SSHAT, CDR2 FNYEAQ (reference sequence). V was clipped by 5 bases and J by 5 bases, with 13 bases between them. The CDR3 covers 13 residues. CDR3 coding DNA: TGTGCCAGCAGCCCGGGACTGAATCACGAGCAGTACTTC. This gives the protein CASSPGLNHEQYF.

The table lists this clonotype with a few counts. The chain carries TRBV4-1 and TRBJ2-7; D is unclear. The V end was cut by 4 bases, the J end by 2 bases, with 9 bases between. The CDR3 contains 13 residues. The germline V gene encodes CDR1 MGHRA and CDR2 YSYEKL. CDR3 sequence (DNA): TGCGCCAGCAGCCTGGCCCTACCCTACGAGCAGTACTTC. Translated: CASSLALPYEQYF.

The gene calls are TRBV27 and TRBJ2-5; no firm D call. Trimming pared 5 bases from V and 7 bases from J, leaving 17 bases between. The germline CDR1 and CDR2 sequences are MNHEY and SMNVEV (reference sequence). CDR3 length equals 14 residues. As DNA, the CDR3 is TGTGCCAGCAGTCCGACCCTCCCCAGGCGGACCCAGTACTTC. Encoded protein: CASSPTLPRRTQYF.

This clonotype was picked up many times. The chain is built from TRBV7-6 and TRBJ1-6; D remains unclear. From germline, CDR1 is SGHVS and CDR2 FNYEAQ. Trimming removed 0 bases at V and 10 bases at J, with 16 bases between. This CDR3 is 16 amino acids long. CDR3 sequence (DNA): TGTGCCAGCAGCTTAGCGCCCCCGGCCAGGTTCTCACCCCTCCACTTT. Its protein is CASSLAPPARFSPLHF.

This chain links TRBV6-5 with TRBJ2-5; a possible D gene is TRBD1 (6 bases). This CDR3 has 15 residues. The V gene's germline CDR1 is MNHEY and CDR2 SVGAGI. Between the trimmed V and J ends, which lost 0 bases and 2 bases, there was a span of 10 bases. The CDR3 coding sequence is TGTGCCAGCAGTTACTCTTGGACAGCACAAGAGACCCAGTACTTC. Protein product: CASSYSWTAQETQYF.

This clonotype was picked up a small number of times. V gene TRBV5-1 combines with J gene TRBJ2-3; TRBD2 matches at 8 bases. The CDR3 is made up of 18 amino acids. Germline CDR1 and CDR2: SGHRS and YFSETQ. V shed 0 bases and J 0 bases; nucleotides not matched to a gene: 9. In DNA form, the CDR3 reads TGCGCCAGCAGCTTGGTCACTGGACTAGCAGATAGCACAGATACGCAGTATTTT. It yields the protein CASSLVTGLADSTDTQYF. Together with reference TRBV5-1 and TRBJ2-3, the CDR3 gives the full variable domain: KAGVTQTPRYLIKTRGQQVTLSCSPISGHRSVSWYQQTPGQGLQFLFEYFSETQRNKGNFPGRFSGRQFSNSRSEMNVSTLELGDSALYLCASSLVTGLADSTDTQYFGPGTRLTVL.

This clonotype was counted a few times. The CDR3: CASSPTVDSYYGYTF. CDR3 DNA sequence: TGCGCCAGCAGCCCAACGGTGGACAGTTACTATGGCTACACCTTC. The chain employs TRBV4-1 and TRBJ1-2; D is perhaps TRBD1 (6 bases). The CDR3 runs 15 residues. From germline, CDR1 is MGHRA and CDR2 YSYEKL. The V end was cut by 4 bases, the J end by 3 bases, with 15 bases between.